This TCR beta chain was recovered during a study of blood T cell repertoires in COVID-19. Whole-study context: Acute and convalescent COVID-19 samples came from the United States, Italy and Spain. Sources were T cells, B-cell-depleted T cells, or PBMCs; the material itself was cDNA or gDNA.

Source study methods: Reference gene primer amplification yielded estimated nucleated cell counts. Method: immunoSEQ multiplex PCR; TCRdb's copy keeps in-frame clones and lacks some. The DNA was the basis for D and trimming; V, J and clone size are from that table. This sample has around 100,000 clones; roughly 88% occur once, and the top ten carry about 3%. Trimming shortened V by 2 bases and J by 5 bases, and 11 bases separated the two germline ends. Germline V gene sequence: CDR1 SGHTA, CDR2 FQGNSA. This CDR3 spans 14 amino acids. The sample taken for sequencing was peripheral blood. This chain uses TRBV7-2 with TRBJ2-3; D is unclear. The sequence derives from a human donor in a cohort sampled during active COVID-19. The CDR3, as DNA: TGTGCCAGCAGCTTACATCCTGCCGGAGATACGCAGTATTTT. As protein: CASSLHPAGDTQYF.